The clone carrying this T cell receptor beta chain was detected many times. This record comes from a study of T cells in Graves' hyperthyroidism and ophthalmopathy. Absence of ophthalmopathy progression within 18 months defined stable Graves' hyperthyroidism. The CDR3 runs 16 residues. Germline CDR1 is SGHRS and CDR2 is YFSETQ. V lost 4 bases to trimming and J lost 8 bases; unmatched junction nucleotides: 10. What was amplified from RNA transcripts were TCR beta CDR3 regions. A set of HTBI primers served as the primers for a first-round RT-PCR of the TCR CDR3. TCRdb reanalysed the multiplex PCR reads using MiXCR and keeps one entry per CDR3 protein. The repertoire includes about 210,000 distinct CDR3 sequences, approximately 20% of them detected once, and around 43% sits in the top ten.

Specimen: blood. The receptor was isolated from a man in his forties or fifties with Graves' hyperthyroidism. The gene calls are TRBV5-1 and TRBJ1-6; TRBD1 matches at 9 bases. The CDR3 coding sequence is TGCGCCAGCAGCCTGGGACAGGGAGATTCGGATTCACCCCTCCACTTT. Amino acid sequence: CASSLGQGDSDSPLHF.